These T cell receptor beta chains were read from a single sample in a study of T-cell reconstitution after alpha-beta-depleted transplantation in children. TCRdb reprocessed the PCR reads via MiXCR and lists one record per CDR3 protein. Among about 500,000 distinct CDR3 sequences, around 10% were seen once, and the ten largest hold roughly 15%. The starting material was PBMCs, mostly from graft donor cells, obtained 180 days after TCRalphabeta/CD19-depleted stem cell transplant. The receptors were sampled from a female patient aged 2 to 10 who had a stem cell transplant for aplastic anemia, so the T cells may come from the graft donor. Both conserved end residues are part of each CDR3. A D gene is named only where the DNA matches it firmly.

>TRBV4-3|NA
CASSQDSLAGPSTDTQYF
>TRBV30|NA
CAWSKVQTGELFF
>TRBV4-3|NA
CASSQGAVATNEKLFF
>TRBV7-2|NA
CASSLLRDAHEAFF
>TRBV18|NA
CASSPLTRGQPQHF
>TRBV20-1|TRBD2
CSASPIAGMTGELFF
>TRBV7-2|NA
CASSLAYLALRSTDTQYF
>TRBV20-1|NA
CSARAQGSSGANVLTF
>TRBV7-6|NA
CASSLVRGIAEKLFF
>TRBV20-1|NA
CSGREGSNQPQHF
>TRBV6-2/TRBV6-3|NA
CASSSPEGRTGELFF
>TRBV7-2|NA
CASSRRGGWNTEAFF
>TRBV11-2|TRBD1
CASSLRGQAFAGNTEAFF
>TRBV29-1|TRBD1
CSVPRGGGETQYF
>TRBV28|TRBD2
CASSFGTSGTGELFF
>TRBV4-2|NA
CASSHRDNEQFF
>TRBV15|NA
CATSRATGYGYTF
>TRBV7-6|NA
CASSLEQSYEQYF
>TRBV6-1|NA
CASSGGTSSGANGLTF
>TRBV5-6|TRBD1
CASSVGGQGVFPGELFF
>TRBV7-9|NA
CASSTRTTYGYTF
>TRBV20-1|NA
CSASQGKAEKLFF
>TRBV25-1|NA
CASSEWPELNTEAFF
>TRBV7-2|TRBD1
CASSHGDRDNQPQHF
>TRBV6-1|TRBD1
CASSNRDRGQETQYF
>TRBV19|NA
CASKDGSGSDTQYF
>TRBV12-3/TRBV12-4|TRBD1
CASRGQGFNQPQHF
>TRBV6-2/TRBV6-3|TRBD2
CASLTSSGRWFF
>TRBV9|NA
CASSAGEENTEAFF
>TRBV3-1|NA
CASSQADYNEQFF
>TRBV4-3|TRBD2
CASSQESSGRWGTDTQYF
>TRBV12-3/TRBV12-4|TRBD1
CASSGNRGNTEAFF
>TRBV12-3/TRBV12-4|NA
CASSFLQNTEAFF
>TRBV7-6|TRBD1
CASSFGTGNYEQYF
>TRBV20-1|TRBD2
CSARDGVWREGFTGELFF
>TRBV7-9|TRBD2
CASSLAGTSGRAYEQYF
>TRBV4-2|NA
CASSQVGGLQETQYF
>TRBV20-1|TRBD2
CSAIAGGTYTEQFF
>TRBV6-1|NA
CASSLGRSGNTIYF
>TRBV5-1|TRBD2
CASRFSGASTDTQYF
>TRBV6-5|NA
CASSYLWGAANEQFF
>TRBV12-3/TRBV12-4|NA
CASRGNRASSYNSPLHF
>TRBV10-3|NA
CAIRRSGLEYEQYF
>TRBV7-2|TRBD2
CASRWARVSGRNEQFF
>TRBV12-5|NA
CASGLWEQVYQPQHF
>TRBV6-1|TRBD1
CAGSPGTGTQETQYF
>TRBV7-8|NA
CASGWRYEQYF